This TCR beta chain was sequenced during a study of cytomegalovirus exposure and HLA in healthy donors. 60 Vbeta and 13 Jbeta primers were used in PCR. Original processing methods: The authors later counted around 80 million unique TCR beta chains, approximately 12 million of them shared. TCRdb's copy holds only in-frame clones and misses some; the assay was immunoSEQ multiplex PCR. Clone size and V and J calls were adopted from that table, with D and trimming inferred from the DNA. This sample has some 150,000 clones, with approximately 79% found just once. Concerning this clone: Its target is not known.

The CDR3 has 13 residues. Trimming took off 10 bases at V and 4 bases at J, with 16 bases between the two ends. Looked up from germline, CDR1 is MNHNY and CDR2 is SVGAGI (reference sequence). Findings and caveats of the study: CMV serostatus was the sole immune exposure data available. Because they were indistinguishable, some V segments, including TRBV6-2 and TRBV6-3, were excluded. The authors listed 180 or so TCR beta chains as cytomegalovirus-associated.

This TCR came from a female donor in good health and CMV-seronegative. This chain connects TRBV6-6 to TRBJ2-5; D is perhaps TRBD2 (6 bases). Material for sequencing was PBMCs. The CDR3 DNA follows: TGTGCCACCAAACTCGGAGGGCTAGAGACCCAGTACTTC. Protein sequence: CATKLGGLETQYF.